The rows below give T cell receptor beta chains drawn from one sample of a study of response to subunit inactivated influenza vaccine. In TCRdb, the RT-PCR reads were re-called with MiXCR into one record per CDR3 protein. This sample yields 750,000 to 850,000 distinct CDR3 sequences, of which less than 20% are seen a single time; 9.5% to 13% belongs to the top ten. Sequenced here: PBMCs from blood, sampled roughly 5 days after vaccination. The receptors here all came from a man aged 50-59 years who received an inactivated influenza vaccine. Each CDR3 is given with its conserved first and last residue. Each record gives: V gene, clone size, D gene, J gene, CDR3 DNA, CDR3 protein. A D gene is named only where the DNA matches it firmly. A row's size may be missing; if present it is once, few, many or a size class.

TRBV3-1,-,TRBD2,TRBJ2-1,TGTGCCAGCAGCCCGATTCCTAGCGGGAGGGCCGTCAATGAGCAGTTCTTC,CASSPIPSGRAVNEQFF
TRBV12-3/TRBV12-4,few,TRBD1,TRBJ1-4,TGTGCCAGCAGAAGGGGACAGGCAACTAATGAAAAACTGTTTTTT,CASRRGQATNEKLFF
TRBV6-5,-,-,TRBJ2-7,TGTGCCAGCAGTTACTCAGCCGAGACAGCTGCTGGCTACGAGCAGTACTTC,CASSYSAETAAGYEQYF
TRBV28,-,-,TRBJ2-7,TGTGCCAGCAGTTTATCCCCCGGGTTTGTTTTCTACGAGCAGTACTTC,CASSLSPGFVFYEQYF
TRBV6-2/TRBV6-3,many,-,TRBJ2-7,TGTGCCAGCAGTCTCGGAGGACAGAGCTACGAGCAGTACTTC,CASSLGGQSYEQYF
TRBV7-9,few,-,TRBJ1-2,TGTGCCAGCGGGGGAAGGGTTTATGGCTACACCTTC,CASGGRVYGYTF
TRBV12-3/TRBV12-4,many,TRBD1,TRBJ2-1,TGTGCCAGCACCCGGACAGGGGGCGAGTCGGGTGAGCAGTTCTTC,CASTRTGGESGEQFF
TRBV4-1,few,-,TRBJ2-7,TGCGCCAGCAGCCAAGAGCCCGGGGGCGTACAGTACTTC,CASSQEPGGVQYF
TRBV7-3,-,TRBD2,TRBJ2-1,TGTGCCAGCAGCCGAAGCGGGAGAGGGGCGGGTGAGCAGTTCTTC,CASSRSGRGAGEQFF
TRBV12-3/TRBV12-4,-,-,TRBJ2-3,TGTGCCAGCAGCCCGGGACACCTAGGGTATACGCAGTATTTT,CASSPGHLGYTQYF
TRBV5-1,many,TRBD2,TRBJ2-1,TGCGCCAGCAGCGAAGGGACGACTAGCGGGAGACTCAATGAGCAGTTCTTC,CASSEGTTSGRLNEQFF
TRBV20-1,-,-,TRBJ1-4,TGCAGTGCTAGCGCCGCACAAACTCTGATTAATGAAAAACTGTTTTTT,CSASAAQTLINEKLFF
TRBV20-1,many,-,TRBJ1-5,TGCAGTGCTAGAGACAACGGCCCGGGGCATCAGCCCCAGCATTTT,CSARDNGPGHQPQHF
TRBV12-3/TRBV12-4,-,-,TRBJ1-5,TGTGCCAGCGGGATCGGGGGGAATCAGCCCCAGCATTTT,CASGIGGNQPQHF